This TCR beta chain was captured in a study of long-term antiretroviral therapy in people with HIV. Remarks on this clone: What it binds is not known.

Study observations and caveats: ART adherence, viral resistance and therapy changes were undocumented.

The assay used was immunoSEQ (version v3.0), run at survey level. The assay was immunoSEQ multiplex PCR, and TCRdb's table has in-frame clones only and misses some. The sample records fewer than 30,000 clones, about 80% being singletons. None of the participants with HIV were treated outside the United States. V was pared by 3 bases and J by 2 bases, with 11 bases between. CDR1 is MGHRA and CDR2 is YSYEKL in the germline V gene. The CDR3 covers 15 residues. The rearrangement joins TRBV4-1 to TRBJ1-5, with a possible D match to TRBD1 (5 bases). This sample comprised unsorted PBMCs, obtained 4.4 years after starting antiretroviral therapy. This receptor was obtained from a man aged 30-40 years with HIV. DNA for the CDR3: TGCGCCAGCAGCCATCGGGGGAAGCGCAATCAGCCCCAGCATTTT. It is translated as CASSHRGKRNQPQHF.